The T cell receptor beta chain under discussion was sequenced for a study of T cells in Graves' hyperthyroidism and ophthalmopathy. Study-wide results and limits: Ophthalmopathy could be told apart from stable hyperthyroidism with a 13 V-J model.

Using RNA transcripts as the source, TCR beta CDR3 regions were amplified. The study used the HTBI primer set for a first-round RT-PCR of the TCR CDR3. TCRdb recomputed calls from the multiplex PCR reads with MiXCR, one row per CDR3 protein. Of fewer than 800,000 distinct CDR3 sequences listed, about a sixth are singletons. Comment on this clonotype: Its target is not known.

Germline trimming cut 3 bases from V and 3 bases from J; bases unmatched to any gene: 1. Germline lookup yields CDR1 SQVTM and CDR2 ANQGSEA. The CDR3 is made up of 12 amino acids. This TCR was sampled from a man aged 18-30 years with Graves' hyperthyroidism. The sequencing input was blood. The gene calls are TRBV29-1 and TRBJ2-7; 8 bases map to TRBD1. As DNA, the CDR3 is TGCAGCGTTGACGGACAGGGCTACGAGCAGTACTTC. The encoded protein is CSVDGQGYEQYF.